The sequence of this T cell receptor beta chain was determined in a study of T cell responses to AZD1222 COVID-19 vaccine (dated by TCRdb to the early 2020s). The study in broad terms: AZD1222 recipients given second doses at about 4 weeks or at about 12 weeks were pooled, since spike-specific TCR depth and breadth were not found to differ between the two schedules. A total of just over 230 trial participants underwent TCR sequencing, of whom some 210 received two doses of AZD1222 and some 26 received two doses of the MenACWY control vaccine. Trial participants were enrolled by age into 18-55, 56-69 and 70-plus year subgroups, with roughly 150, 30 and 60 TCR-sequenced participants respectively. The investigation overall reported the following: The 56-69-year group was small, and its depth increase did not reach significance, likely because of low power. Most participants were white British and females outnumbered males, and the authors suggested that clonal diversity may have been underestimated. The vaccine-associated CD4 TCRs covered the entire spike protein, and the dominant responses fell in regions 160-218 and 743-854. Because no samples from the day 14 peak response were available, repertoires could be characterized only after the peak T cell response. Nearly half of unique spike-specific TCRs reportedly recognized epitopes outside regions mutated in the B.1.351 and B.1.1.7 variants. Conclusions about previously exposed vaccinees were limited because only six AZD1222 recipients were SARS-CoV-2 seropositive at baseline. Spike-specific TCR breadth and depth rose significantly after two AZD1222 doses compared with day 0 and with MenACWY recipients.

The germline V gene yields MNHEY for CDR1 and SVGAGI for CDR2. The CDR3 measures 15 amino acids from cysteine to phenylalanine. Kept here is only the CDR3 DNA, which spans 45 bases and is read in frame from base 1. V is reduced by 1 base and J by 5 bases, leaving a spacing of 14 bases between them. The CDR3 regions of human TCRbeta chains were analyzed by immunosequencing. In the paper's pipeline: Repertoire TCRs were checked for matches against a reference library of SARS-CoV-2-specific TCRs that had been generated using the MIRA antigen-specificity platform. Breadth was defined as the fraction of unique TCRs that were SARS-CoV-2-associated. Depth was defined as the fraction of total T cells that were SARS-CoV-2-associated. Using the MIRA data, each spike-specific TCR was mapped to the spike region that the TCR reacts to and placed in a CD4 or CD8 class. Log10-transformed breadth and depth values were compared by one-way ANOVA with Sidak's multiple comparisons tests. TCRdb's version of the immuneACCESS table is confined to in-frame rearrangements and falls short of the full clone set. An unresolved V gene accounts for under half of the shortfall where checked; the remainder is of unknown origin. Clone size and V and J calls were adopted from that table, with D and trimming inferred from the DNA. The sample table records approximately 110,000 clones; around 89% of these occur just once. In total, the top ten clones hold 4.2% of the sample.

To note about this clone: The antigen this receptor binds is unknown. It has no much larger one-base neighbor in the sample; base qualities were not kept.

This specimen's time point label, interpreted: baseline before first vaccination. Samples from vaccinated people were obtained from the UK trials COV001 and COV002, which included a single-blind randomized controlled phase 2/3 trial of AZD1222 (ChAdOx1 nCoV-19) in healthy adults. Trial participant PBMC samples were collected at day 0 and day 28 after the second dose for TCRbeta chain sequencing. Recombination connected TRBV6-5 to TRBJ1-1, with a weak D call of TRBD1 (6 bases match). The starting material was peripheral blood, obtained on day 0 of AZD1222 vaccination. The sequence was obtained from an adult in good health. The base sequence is TGTGCCAGCAGTTACTACGGGGGCGCCGAAACTGAAGCTTTCTTT. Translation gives CASSYYGGAETEAFF.